The 25 T cell receptor beta chains listed next were all sequenced from one sample in a study of blood T cell repertoires in COVID-19. The protocol was immunoSEQ multiplex PCR, while the TCRdb copy is restricted to in-frame clones and leaves out a portion. The table records 210,000 or so clones, about 90% of them present only once. Sequenced material: peripheral blood. These receptors were obtained from a man aged 25 to 45 with COVID-19, enrolled during active disease.

The chain employs TRBV7-8 and TRBJ1-2; no reliable D call. Trimming left V 7 bases short and J 5 bases short, with 17 bases between. CDR3 size: 14 residues. Germline V gene sequence: CDR1 SGHVS, CDR2 FQNEAQ. CDR3 sequence (DNA): TGTGCCAGCACCTCGACCGACTTAGGATATGGCTACACCTTC. It encodes CASTSTDLGYGYTF.

The CDR3 DNA reads as TGTGCCTCCCAACCGACAGGACTCAATGAGCAGTTCTTC. Its protein product is CASQPTGLNEQFF. The J gene is TRBJ2-1, the V gene TRBV19; tentatively, D is TRBD1 (6 bases). The CDR3 runs to 13 residues. V was pared by 11 bases and J by 6 bases, with 17 bases between. Germline loops: CDR1 LNHDA, CDR2 SQIVND (reference sequence). The full variable domain, its missing parts supplied by reference TRBV19 and TRBJ2-1, is DGGITQSPKYLFRKEGQNVTLSCEQNLNHDAMYWYRQDPGQGLRLIYYSQIVNDFQKGDIAEGYSVSREKKESFPLTVTSAQKNPTAFYLCASQPTGLNEQFFGPGTRLTVL.

J is TRBJ2-7 and V is TRBV4-1, with D possibly TRBD2 on 6 matching bases. V lost 1 base and J lost 4, with 17 bases in between. The CDR3 runs 16 residues. CDR1 is MGHRA, CDR2 YSYEKL, per germline. Here the CDR3 DNA reads TGCGCCAGCAGCCAAGGGTTGAGCCAGGGAGGATACGAGCAGTACTTC. This translates into CASSQGLSQGGYEQYF.

This chain links TRBV3-1 (or the pseudogene TRBV3-2) with TRBJ2-3, with TRBD1 as a possible D gene (6 bases). Germline V gene sequence: CDR1 LGHDT, CDR2 YNNKEL (reference sequence). The CDR3 runs 14 residues. V lost 4 bases and J lost 5, with 13 bases in between. The DNA for the CDR3 is TGTGCCAGCAGCCGCCGTGGGGGCAGAGATACGCAGTATTTT. It codes for CASSRRGGRDTQYF.

This chain connects TRBV5-4 to TRBJ2-2; D not certain. CDR3 length equals 16 residues. V lost 4 bases and J lost 1, with 14 bases in between. From germline, CDR1 is SGHNT and CDR2 YYREEE (reference sequence). The chain's CDR3 is CASSRLGFRNTGELFF. The DNA for the CDR3 is TGTGCCAGCAGCCGCCTTGGCTTCCGGAACACCGGGGAGCTGTTTTTT.

This sequence joins TRBV5-8 and TRBJ1-5, with 8 bases that match TRBD1. CDR3 length equals 14 residues. Germline CDR1 reads SGHTS; CDR2 reads YDEGEE. V lost 7 bases and J lost 7; bases outside the gene matches: 10. The CDR3 is CASSYTGGRQPQHF. The CDR3 nucleotides read TGTGCCAGCTCCTATACAGGGGGACGCCAGCCCCAGCATTTT.

The rearrangement joins TRBV30 to TRBJ2-7; 7 positions agree with TRBD2. The germline gives CDR1 GTSNPN, CDR2 SVGIG (reference sequence). V dropped 5 bases and J dropped 5; count of bases not matched to a gene: 12. This CDR3 has 14 residues. The CDR3 protein is CAWERLAGVNEQYF. The CDR3 coding sequence is TGTGCCTGGGAGAGACTAGCTGGGGTTAACGAGCAGTACTTC.

This chain uses TRBV11-2 with TRBJ2-1; a possible D gene is TRBD2 (6 bases). V gave up 2 bases and J gave up 5 bases, with 13 bases separating them. The CDR3 runs 15 residues. Germline CDR1 SGHAT, CDR2 FQNNGV. DNA for the CDR3: TGTGCCAGCAGCTTACCGCTGACTAGTAACAATGAGCAGTTCTTC. Protein: CASSLPLTSNNEQFF. Together with reference TRBV11-2 and TRBJ2-1, the CDR3 gives the full variable domain: EAGVAQSPRYKIIEKRQSVAFWCNPISGHATLYWYQQILGQGPKLLIQFQNNGVVDDSQLPKDRFSAERLKGVDSTLKIQPAKLEDSAVYLCASSLPLTSNNEQFFGPGTRLTVL.

This sequence joins TRBV10-3 and TRBJ2-5; D might be TRBD1 (6 bases). The ends were cut back, 2 bases at V and 5 bases at J, with 15 bases in the middle. Germline V gives CDR1 ENHRY, CDR2 SYGVKD. CDR3 length: 15 residues. The CDR3 is CAISEQSGVGETQYF. CDR3 in DNA: TGTGCCATCAGTGAGCAATCAGGGGTGGGGGAGACCCAGTACTTC.

The chain carries TRBV12-3 or TRBV12-4 and TRBJ1-1, with 7 bases matching TRBD1. Trimming removed 5 bases from V and 7 bases from J; junction bases left unmatched: 4. This CDR3 is built from 12 residues. CDR3 in amino acids: CASSHRDSEAFF. The CDR3 DNA reads as TGTGCCAGCAGTCACCGGGACAGTGAAGCTTTCTTT.

The CDR3 DNA sequence: TGCAGCGCCGGGACTAGATCATCCTACGAGCAGTACTTC. It codes for CSAGTRSSYEQYF. V gene TRBV29-1 combines with J gene TRBJ2-7; 8 nucleotides agree with TRBD2. J was trimmed by 1 base and V by 7 bases; bases with no gene match: 6. This CDR3 is 13 amino acids long. Germline values: CDR1 SQVTM, CDR2 ANQGSEA.

V gene TRBV5-4 combines with J gene TRBJ2-7, with 10 bases that match TRBD2. The V gene end was trimmed by 0 bases and the J gene end by 4 bases; junction bases not matched to a gene: 4. In germline, CDR1 is SGHNT, CDR2 YYREEE (reference sequence). This CDR3 comprises 15 residues. In DNA form, the CDR3 reads TGTGCCAGCAGCTTGGAGCGGGAGGGAACGTACGAGCAGTACTTC. It codes for CASSLEREGTYEQYF.

This chain joins TRBV28 and TRBJ1-4; perhaps TRBD1 as D (5 bases). This CDR3 contains 14 residues. The V gene lost 3 bases and the J gene lost 8 bases, with 13 bases spanning the gap. The V gene's germline CDR1 is MDHEN and CDR2 SYDVKM. CDR3 DNA sequence: TGTGCCAGCAGTTTGCCAGGGCTGCGGGAAAAACTGTTTTTT. Its translation is CASSLPGLREKLFF.

In regard to this clone: This specimen includes other DNA sequences encoding the same CDR3. The CDR3 region has the DNA TGCGCCAGCAGCTTGGCCGGGAGATCACCCCTCCACTTT. It yields the protein CASSLAGRSPLHF. This rearrangement joins TRBV5-1 to TRBJ1-6; D gene unclear. There are 13 residues in the CDR3. V dropped 0 bases and J dropped 10 bases, with 8 bases sitting between them. The germline V gene encodes CDR1 SGHRS and CDR2 YFSETQ. Based on the CDR3 plus reference TRBV5-1 and TRBJ1-6, the full variable domain is KAGVTQTPRYLIKTRGQQVTLSCSPISGHRSVSWYQQTPGQGLQFLFEYFSETQRNKGNFPGRFSGRQFSNSRSEMNVSTLELGDSALYLCASSLAGRSPLHFGNGTRLTVT.

This clone was detected only a few times. This chain connects TRBV7-3 to TRBJ1-5; the D is unclear. Trimming took off 2 bases at V and 0 bases at J, with 26 bases between the two ends. The CDR3 length is 21 residues. In germline, CDR1 is SGHTA, CDR2 FQGTGA. The CDR3 protein is CASSLGVFRGEGLDSNQPQHF. In nucleotides, the CDR3 is TGTGCCAGCAGCTTAGGGGTGTTCCGAGGCGAGGGCCTGGATAGCAATCAGCCCCAGCATTTT.

The chain links TRBV5-8 to TRBJ1-2; TRBD1 agrees at 7 bases. Germline trimming cut 0 bases from V and 4 bases from J; bases unmatched to any gene: 6. Germline CDR1 is SGHTS and CDR2 is YDEGEE. The CDR3 is 15 amino acids. The CDR3, as DNA: TGTGCCAGCAGCTTGGTTCTAGGGGGCGGCTATGGCTACACCTTC. Translation gives CASSLVLGGGYGYTF.

V usage is TRBV4-3 and J usage is TRBJ1-2, with 9 bases that match TRBD1. V lost 1 base to trimming and J lost 7 bases; unmatched junction nucleotides: 10. This CDR3 is built from 16 residues. From germline, CDR1 is LGHNA and CDR2 YSLEER. CDR3 coding DNA: TGCGCCAGCAGCCAAGGGATTGGGACAGGGCTTCCTGGCTACACCTTC. This codes for CASSQGIGTGLPGYTF.

V gene TRBV7-6 combines with J gene TRBJ2-1, with 13 bases matching TRBD2. CDR1 and CDR2 from the germline V gene are SGHVS and FNYEAQ. The CDR3 length is 15 residues. V shed 5 bases and J 8 bases; nucleotides not matched to a gene: 6. Here the CDR3 DNA reads TGTGCCAGCAGCCCAGGGACTAGCGGGAACTATGAGCAGTTCTTC. Amino acid sequence: CASSPGTSGNYEQFF.

The rearrangement joins TRBV12-3 or TRBV12-4 to TRBJ1-2; D may be TRBD1 (5 bases). Deletions cut 5 bases from V and 9 bases from J, with 13 bases between. The length of the CDR3 is 12 residues. The CDR3 DNA reads TGTGCCAGCAGTCTCCGGGAGGGGAGCTACACCTTC. Translation: CASSLREGSYTF.

The chain uses TRBV7-2 and TRBJ1-2, with TRBD1 matching over 7 bases. The CDR3 consists of 14 residues. Trimming at V came to 4 bases and at J to 4 bases, leaving 6 bases not matched to a gene. Per germline, CDR1 SGHTA and CDR2 FQGNSA. As DNA, the CDR3 is TGTGCCAGCAGCTCCGGACAGGCTCTCTATGGCTACACCTTC. Translated, it gives CASSSGQALYGYTF.

The chain couples TRBV7-9 to TRBJ2-1, with 9 bases identical to TRBD2. The junction had 5 bases not matched to a gene; V was cut back by 1 base and J by 7 bases. The germline V gene encodes CDR1 SEHNR and CDR2 FQNEAQ (reference sequence). CDR3 length: 15 amino acids. CDR3 residues: CASSLEAGGGNEQFF. The CDR3 DNA reads TGTGCCAGCAGCTTAGAGGCGGGAGGGGGAAATGAGCAGTTCTTC.

The chain has TRBV18 and TRBJ1-1; 7 bases align to TRBD1. The germline gives CDR1 KGHSH, CDR2 LQKENI. With 3 bases clipped from V and 6 bases from J, the junction kept 13 bases outside the gene matches. This CDR3 has 16 residues. The CDR3 sequence: CASSPPSGGGIAEAFF. CDR3 nucleotide sequence: TGTGCCAGCTCACCGCCATCAGGGGGTGGGATCGCTGAAGCTTTCTTT. Drawing the rest from reference TRBV18 and TRBJ1-1, the complete variable domain is NAGVMQNPRHLVRRRGQEARLRCSPMKGHSHVYWYRQLPEEGLKFMVYLQKENIIDESGMPKERFSAEFPKEGPSILRIQQVVRGDSAAYFCASSPPSGGGIAEAFFGQGTRLTVV.

CDR3 loop: CATSRDRSGDYNEQFF. The DNA of the CDR3 is TGTGCCACCAGCAGAGATCGTAGCGGGGACTACAATGAGCAGTTCTTC. The chain employs TRBV15 and TRBJ2-1; the match to TRBD2 covers 8 bases. With V trimmed by 0 bases and J by 3 bases, 4 bases remained unmatched. Germline values: CDR1 LNHNV, CDR2 YYDKDF (reference sequence). This CDR3 is built from 16 residues.

The chain links TRBV29-1 to TRBJ1-2, with 9 bases aligning to TRBD1. After removal of 5 bases from V and 9 bases from J, the junction contained 16 bases not matched to a gene. Per the germline V gene, CDR1 is SQVTM and CDR2 is ANQGSEA. This CDR3 has 15 residues. The CDR3 nucleotides read TGCAGCGTTTGGCCGACGTATGGTGGGACAGGGCGCTACACCTTC. Its translation: CSVWPTYGGTGRYTF. Filled out from reference TRBV29-1 and TRBJ1-2, the complete variable domain reads SAVISQKPSRDICQRGTSLTIQCQVDSQVTMMFWYRQQPGQSLTLIATANQGSEATYESGFVIDKFPISRPNLTFSTLTVSNMSPEDSSIYLCSVWPTYGGTGRYTFGSGTRLTVV.

The J gene is TRBJ1-1, the V gene TRBV7-8; the D gene is possibly TRBD1 (6 bases). CDR1 is SGHVS and CDR2 is FQNEAQ in the germline V gene. This CDR3 is 14 amino acids long. The V gene lost 5 bases and the J gene lost 3 bases, with 13 bases spanning the gap. DNA of the CDR3: TGTGCCAGCAGCCCCCGGGACACTCACACTGAAGCTTTCTTT. Protein: CASSPRDTHTEAFF.